Presented here are 14 T cell receptor beta chains from one specimen sequenced in a study of blood T cell repertoires in COVID-19. Sequencing used immunoSEQ multiplex PCR; TCRdb keeps in-frame clones, though not all of them. Among around 62,000 clones listed, approximately 87% were seen once. Sequencing input: peripheral blood. These receptors were obtained from an older woman with acute or convalescent COVID-19.

The chain is built from TRBV7-6 and TRBJ1-3; the match to TRBD1 covers 9 bases. The ends lost 6 bases at V and 2 bases at J; junction bases unmatched: 5. The CDR3 is 15 residues long. CDR1 is SGHVS, CDR2 FNYEAQ, per germline. The CDR3 DNA reads TGTGCCAGCAGACAAGGGACAGGGACTGGAAACACCATATATTTT. Residues: CASRQGTGTGNTIYF.

The rearrangement links TRBV5-1 to TRBJ1-1; D perhaps matches TRBD1 (5 bases). Per the germline V gene, CDR1 is SGHRS and CDR2 is YFSETQ. The CDR3 is 15 amino acids. V lost 0 bases and J 2 bases, leaving 11 bases between the germline ends. The CDR3 bases are TGCGCCAGCAGCTTGGCGCTGGGGGGAAACACTGAAGCTTTCTTT. Translation: CASSLALGGNTEAFF. The entire variable domain, with the rest obtained from reference TRBV5-1 and TRBJ1-1, is as follows: KAGVTQTPRYLIKTRGQQVTLSCSPISGHRSVSWYQQTPGQGLQFLFEYFSETQRNKGNFPGRFSGRQFSNSRSEMNVSTLELGDSALYLCASSLALGGNTEAFFGQGTRLTVV.

This clone was seen a single time. An end of the junction differs from the germline gene, which may be a read error. This sequence joins TRBV2 and TRBJ1-5; the D gene is possibly TRBD1 (5 bases). Germline lookup yields CDR1 SNHLY and CDR2 FYNNEI. The CDR3 runs to 13 residues. CDR3 in amino acids: CASSVDSKQPQHF. CDR3 coding DNA: TGTGCCAGCAGCGTCGACAGCAAGCAGCCCCAGCATTTT. Complete variable domain (other parts from reference TRBV2 and TRBJ1-5): EPEVTQTPSHQVTQMGQEVILRCVPISNHLYFYWYRQILGQKVEFLVSFYNNEISEKSEIFDDQFSVERPDGSNFTLKIRSTKLEDSAMYFCASSVDSKQPQHFGDGTRLSIL.

The chain couples TRBV30 to TRBJ2-3; TRBD1 matches at 9 bases. Germline trimming cut 3 bases from V and 3 bases from J; bases unmatched to any gene: 4. Germline loops: CDR1 GTSNPN, CDR2 SVGIG (reference sequence). CDR3 size: 14 residues. For the CDR3, the DNA is TGTGCCTGGAGGCCACAGGGGGCAACAGATACGCAGTATTTT. Translated: CAWRPQGATDTQYF.

This chain links TRBV5-1 with TRBJ2-2, with a weak D call TRBD1 (5 bases). Germline loops: CDR1 SGHRS, CDR2 YFSETQ. Trimming removed 2 bases from V and 1 base from J, with 18 bases in between. CDR3 length equals 18 residues. CDR3 protein: CASSLPGTPRGNTGELFF. The CDR3 DNA reads as TGCGCCAGCAGCTTACCGGGCACTCCTAGGGGGAACACCGGGGAGCTGTTTTTT.

The rearrangement joins TRBV7-2 to TRBJ2-1; D is unclear. The germline CDR1 and CDR2 sequences are SGHTA and FQGNSA. This CDR3 region has 9 residues. Trimming removed 8 bases at V and 9 bases at J, with 5 bases between. CDR3 residues: CASGSEQFF. CDR3 sequence (DNA): TGTGCCAGCGGTAGTGAGCAGTTCTTC.

Remarks on this clone: The sample contains more than one DNA sequence encoding this CDR3. The chain employs TRBV2 and TRBJ2-7, with D perhaps TRBD1 (6 bases). Looked up from germline, CDR1 is SNHLY and CDR2 is FYNNEI. The CDR3 runs to 14 residues. CDR3 sequence: CASGGPQRAYEQYV. As DNA, the CDR3 is TGTGCCAGTGGGGGCCCACAGAGGGCCTACGAGCAGTACGTT.

CDR3 DNA sequence: TGTGCCAGCAGCTTAAGCCAGGGGGACTATGGCTACACCTTC. The encoded protein is CASSLSQGDYGYTF. J is TRBJ1-2 and V is TRBV7-9; 7 bases agree with TRBD1. The CDR3 sequence is 14 residues long. Losses at the gene ends were 2 bases for V and 3 bases for J; bases not matched to a gene: 3. Germline CDR1 SEHNR, CDR2 FQNEAQ (reference sequence). Combining the CDR3 with reference TRBV7-9 and TRBJ1-2 gives the whole variable domain DTGVSQNPRHKITKRGQNVTFRCDPISEHNRLYWYRQTLGQGPEFLTYFQNEAQLEKSRLLSDRFSAERPKGSFSTLEIQRTEQGDSAMYLCASSLSQGDYGYTFGSGTRLTVV.

The chain is built from TRBV6-5 and TRBJ1-2; 7 bases line up with TRBD1. The V and J ends lost 9 bases and 5 bases, in that order; junction bases with no gene match: 9. Germline assignment: CDR1 MNHEY and CDR2 SVGAGI. The length of the CDR3 is 13 residues. CDR3 sequence (DNA): TGTGCCAGTGGGACAGCCTTCATTTATGGCTACACCTTC. It specifies CASGTAFIYGYTF.

V gene TRBV20-1 combines with J gene TRBJ1-2; D remains ambiguous. The V and J ends lost 3 bases and 2 bases respectively, with 16 bases between them. This CDR3 has 15 residues. Germline V gives CDR1 DFQATT, CDR2 SNEGSKA (reference sequence). This chain's CDR3 is CSASAVFSGNYGYTF. The DNA for the CDR3 is TGCAGTGCTAGTGCGGTTTTCTCGGGGAACTATGGCTACACCTTC.

This chain links TRBV7-3 with TRBJ2-3; maybe TRBD2 (7 bases). Germline V gene lookup returns CDR1 SGHTA and CDR2 FQGTGA. Between the trimmed V and J ends, which lost 0 bases and 6 bases, there was a span of 16 bases. The CDR3 has 16 amino acids. CDR3 loop: CASSLTPGGPADTQYF. The CDR3 DNA sequence: TGTGCCAGCAGCTTAACACCCGGGGGGCCAGCGGATACGCAGTATTTT.

The chain links TRBV11-2 to TRBJ1-3; D uncertain. The CDR3 has 16 residues. Trimming took 2 bases from V and 1 from J, leaving 12 bases between them. CDR1 and CDR2 (germline): SGHAT, FQNNGV. As DNA, the CDR3 is TGTGCCAGCAGCTTATCTCCGGGAAGGTCTGGAAACACCATATATTTT. Its translation: CASSLSPGRSGNTIYF.

This rearrangement joins TRBV14 to TRBJ2-5, with D possibly matching TRBD1 (6 bases). This CDR3 spans 13 amino acids. V dropped 3 bases and J dropped 9 bases, with 14 bases sitting between them. The germline V gene has CDR1 SGHDN and CDR2 FVKESK. CDR3 coding DNA: TGTGCCAGCAGCCATCGGCTACAGGGCCCCCAGTACTTC. This sequence encodes CASSHRLQGPQYF.

The V call is TRBV29-1, the J call TRBJ2-3; D is uncertain. The CDR3 runs to 13 residues. Trimming removed 4 bases at V and 3 bases at J, with 11 bases between. The germline V gene has CDR1 SQVTM and CDR2 ANQGSEA. The CDR3 spells CSVGSGRTDTQYF. The DNA for the CDR3 is TGCAGCGTTGGTTCAGGCCGTACAGATACGCAGTATTTT.